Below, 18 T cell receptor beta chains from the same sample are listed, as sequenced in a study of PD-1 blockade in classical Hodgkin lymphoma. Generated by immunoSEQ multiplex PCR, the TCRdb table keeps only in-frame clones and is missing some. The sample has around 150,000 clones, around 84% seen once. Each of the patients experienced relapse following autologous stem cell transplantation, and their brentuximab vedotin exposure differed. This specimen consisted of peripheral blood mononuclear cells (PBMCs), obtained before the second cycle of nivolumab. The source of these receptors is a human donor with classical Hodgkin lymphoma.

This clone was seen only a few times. The chain's CDR3 is CASSYPGQSYEQYF. The CDR3 DNA is TGTGCCAGCAGCTACCCGGGACAGTCCTACGAGCAGTACTTC. The genes are TRBV6-5 and TRBJ2-7, with 7 positions matching TRBD1. V was pared by 6 bases and J by 1 base, with 6 bases of the junction left unmatched. The CDR3 has 14 residues. Germline CDR1 is MNHEY and CDR2 is SVGAGI.

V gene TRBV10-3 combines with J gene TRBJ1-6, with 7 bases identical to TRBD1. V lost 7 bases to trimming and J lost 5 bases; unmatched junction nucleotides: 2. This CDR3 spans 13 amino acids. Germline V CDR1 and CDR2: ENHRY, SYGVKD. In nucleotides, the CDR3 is TGTGCCATCAAGGGGACAGATAATTCACCCCTCCACTTT. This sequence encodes CAIKGTDNSPLHF.

The CDR3 DNA is TGTGCCAGCAAAGGGCGACTCACTGAAGCTTTCTTT. It encodes CASKGRLTEAFF. The chain joins TRBV6-1 to TRBJ1-1, with D unresolved. The ends were cut back, 7 bases at V and 4 bases at J, with 10 bases in the middle. Per the germline V gene, CDR1 is MNHNS and CDR2 is SASEGT. CDR3 length: 12 residues.

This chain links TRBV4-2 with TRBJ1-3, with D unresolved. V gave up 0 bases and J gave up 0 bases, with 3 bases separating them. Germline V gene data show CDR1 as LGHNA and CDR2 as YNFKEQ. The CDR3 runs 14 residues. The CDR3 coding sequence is TGTGCCAGCAGCCAAGATTCCTCTGGAAACACCATATATTTT. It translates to CASSQDSSGNTIYF.

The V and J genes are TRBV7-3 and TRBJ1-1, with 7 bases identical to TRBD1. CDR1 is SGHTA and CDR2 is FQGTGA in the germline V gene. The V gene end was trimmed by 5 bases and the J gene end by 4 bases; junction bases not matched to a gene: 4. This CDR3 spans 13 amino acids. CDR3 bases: TGTGCCAGCAGCCCCTACAGGGGCACTGAAGCTTTCTTT. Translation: CASSPYRGTEAFF. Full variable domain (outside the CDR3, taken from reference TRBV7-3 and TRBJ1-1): GAGVSQTPSNKVTEKGKYVELRCDPISGHTALYWYRQSLGQGPEFLIYFQGTGAADDSGLPNDRFFAVRPEGSVSTLKIQRTERGDSAVYLCASSPYRGTEAFFGQGTRLTVV.

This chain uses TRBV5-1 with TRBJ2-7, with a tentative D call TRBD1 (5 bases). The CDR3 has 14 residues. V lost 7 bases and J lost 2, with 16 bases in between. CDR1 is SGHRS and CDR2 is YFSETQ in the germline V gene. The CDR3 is CASGTDQGTYEQYF. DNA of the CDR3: TGCGCCAGCGGCACTGATCAGGGCACCTACGAGCAGTACTTC.

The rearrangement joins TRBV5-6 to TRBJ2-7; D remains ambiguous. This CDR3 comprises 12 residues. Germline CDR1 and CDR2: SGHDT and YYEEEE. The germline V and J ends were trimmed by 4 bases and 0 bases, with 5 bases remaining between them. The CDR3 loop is CASSAASYEQYF. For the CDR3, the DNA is TGTGCCAGCAGCGCCGCCTCCTACGAGCAGTACTTC.

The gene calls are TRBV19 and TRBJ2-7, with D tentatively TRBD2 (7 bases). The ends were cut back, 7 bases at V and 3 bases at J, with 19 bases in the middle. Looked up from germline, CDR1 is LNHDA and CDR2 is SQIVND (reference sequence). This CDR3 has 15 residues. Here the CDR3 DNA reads TGTGCCAGTACCCAAAAACGGGGGGCTATCTACGAGCAGTACTTC. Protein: CASTQKRGAIYEQYF.

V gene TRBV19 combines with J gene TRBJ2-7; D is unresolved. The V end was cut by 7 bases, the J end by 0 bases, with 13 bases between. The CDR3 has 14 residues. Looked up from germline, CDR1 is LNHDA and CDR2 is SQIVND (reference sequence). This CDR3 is CASNVGPSSYEQYF. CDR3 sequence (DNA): TGTGCCAGTAACGTCGGGCCTAGCTCCTACGAGCAGTACTTC.

The CDR3: CASSQVLLAGSYEQYF. The CDR3 DNA follows: TGCGCCAGCAGCCAAGTTTTACTAGCGGGGTCCTACGAGCAGTACTTC. The chain couples TRBV4-3 to TRBJ2-7; 10 bases are a match to TRBD2. Germline V gives CDR1 LGHNA, CDR2 YSLEER. The J segment lost 1 base and the V segment lost 1 base, leaving 4 bases of the junction unmatched. The CDR3 is made up of 16 amino acids.

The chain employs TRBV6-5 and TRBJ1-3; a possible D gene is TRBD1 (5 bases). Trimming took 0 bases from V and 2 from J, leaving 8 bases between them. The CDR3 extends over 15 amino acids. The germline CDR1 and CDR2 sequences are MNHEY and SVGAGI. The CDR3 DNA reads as TGTGCCAGCAGTTACTCGTTGGGGGCTGGAAACACCATATATTTT. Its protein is CASSYSLGAGNTIYF.

The CDR3 DNA follows: TGTGCCAGCAGTGCCTTGAGAGGGGGTACGCAGTATTTT. This codes for CASSALRGGTQYF. The chain joins TRBV27 to TRBJ2-3; weak D call: TRBD1 (6 bases). This CDR3 is 13 amino acids long. Looked up from germline, CDR1 is MNHEY and CDR2 is SMNVEV (reference sequence). Deletions cut 5 bases from V and 8 bases from J, with 14 bases between.

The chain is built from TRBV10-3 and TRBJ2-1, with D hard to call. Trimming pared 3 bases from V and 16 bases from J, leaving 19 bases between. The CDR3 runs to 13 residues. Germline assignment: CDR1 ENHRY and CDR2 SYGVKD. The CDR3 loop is CAISEVRSPHGFF. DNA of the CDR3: TGTGCCATCAGTGAAGTGCGGTCCCCGCATGGTTTCTTC.

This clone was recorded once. DNA of the CDR3: TGTGCCAGCAGCCCCATGACAGGGTCGGGAAACACCATATATTTT. Translation: CASSPMTGSGNTIYF. This sequence joins TRBV6-5 and TRBJ1-3, with 7 bases fitting TRBD1. CDR1 and CDR2 (germline): MNHEY, SVGAGI. Trimming removed 6 bases from V and 4 bases from J; junction bases left unmatched: 9. This CDR3 spans 15 amino acids.

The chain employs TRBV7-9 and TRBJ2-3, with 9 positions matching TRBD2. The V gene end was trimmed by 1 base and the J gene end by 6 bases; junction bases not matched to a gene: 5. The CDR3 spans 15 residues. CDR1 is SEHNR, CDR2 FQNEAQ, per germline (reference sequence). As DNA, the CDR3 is TGTGCCAGCAGCTTAGGTCTAGCGGGGACTGATACGCAGTATTTT. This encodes CASSLGLAGTDTQYF.

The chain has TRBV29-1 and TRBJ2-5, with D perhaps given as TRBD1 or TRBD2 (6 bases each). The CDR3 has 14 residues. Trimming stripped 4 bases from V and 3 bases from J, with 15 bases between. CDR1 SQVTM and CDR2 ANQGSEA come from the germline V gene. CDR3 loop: CSVGDRGGKETQYF. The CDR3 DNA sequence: TGCAGCGTTGGTGACCGAGGGGGGAAAGAGACCCAGTACTTC.

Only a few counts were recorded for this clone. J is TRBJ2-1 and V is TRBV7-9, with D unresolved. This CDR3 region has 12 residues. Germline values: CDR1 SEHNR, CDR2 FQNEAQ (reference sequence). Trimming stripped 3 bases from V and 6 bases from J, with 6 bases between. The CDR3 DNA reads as TGTGCCAGCAGCTTCACGGGCAATGAGCAGTTCTTC. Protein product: CASSFTGNEQFF.

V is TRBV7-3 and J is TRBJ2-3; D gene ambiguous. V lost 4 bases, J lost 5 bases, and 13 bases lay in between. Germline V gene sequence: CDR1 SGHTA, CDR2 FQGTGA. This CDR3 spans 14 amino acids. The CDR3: CASSSGSRGDTQYF. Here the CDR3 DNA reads TGTGCCAGCAGCTCCGGATCCCGTGGAGATACGCAGTATTTT.